This TCR beta chain was found in a study of glioma-infiltrating T cells. The iRepertoire nested amplicon-rescue multiplex PCR amplified TCR alpha and beta CDR3s from RNA. Using its own MiXCR run on the multiplex PCR reads, TCRdb lists one record per CDR3 protein. The data show approximately 190,000 distinct CDR3 sequences, roughly a third seen once. This clonotype was seen at least ten times. Trimming cost V 4 bases and J 9 bases, with 13 bases left between them. The CDR3 totals 13 residues. In germline, CDR1 is SGHTA, CDR2 FQGNSA. The TCR originated in a human donor with low-grade glioma or glioblastoma, undergoing nonglioma brain surgery, or in good health (not recorded which). Source material: glioma tissue, nonneoplastic brain tissue, or PBMCs (not recorded which). V usage is TRBV7-2 and J usage is TRBJ2-1, with D uncertain. CDR3 coding DNA: TGTGCCAGCAGCTCATCGGGTGCGTTTGAGCAGTTCTTC. Translation: CASSSSGAFEQFF.